These T cell receptor beta chains were read from a single sample in a study of T-cell reconstitution after alpha-beta-depleted transplantation in children. TCRdb re-derived calls from the PCR reads in MiXCR, one entry per CDR3 protein. The profile shows around 87,000 distinct CDR3 sequences, approximately 8.4% of them singletons. The sample here was PBMCs from the stem cell graft donor, taken from the stem cell graft. Source of these receptors: a human donor who donated a stem cell graft to a child with congenital amegakaryocytic thrombocytopenia. Each CDR3 is given with its conserved first and last residue. D genes are given only for firm matches. Only part of the rows carry a size: once, few, many, or a class if the clone is expanded.

d_gene	abundance	j_gene	v_gene	len	CDR3nt	CDR3aa
.	many	TRBJ1-1	TRBV29-1	12	TGCAGCGTCGTGAGGCGTCGGACTGAAGCTTTCTTT	CSVVRRRTEAFF
.	many	TRBJ2-7	TRBV20-1	14	TGCAGTGCTAGGGCCCAAGGCGGGGCCAACGAGCAGTACTTC	CSARAQGGANEQYF
.	many	TRBJ1-2	TRBV4-2	17	TGTGCCAGCAGCCAAGATAGTCGAAGGCCTAATAGCCGAGGCTACACCTTC	CASSQDSRRPNSRGYTF
.	.	TRBJ1-6	TRBV19	14	TGTGCCAGTAGCGGGGTGGGGGGGAATTCACCCCTCCACTTT	CASSGVGGNSPLHF
TRBD1	.	TRBJ1-1	TRBV29-1	12	TGCAGCACTACGACAGGGGACACTGAAGCTTTCTTT	CSTTTGDTEAFF
TRBD1	.	TRBJ1-1	TRBV28	16	TGTGCCAGCAGTCCTTCCGCCGGACAGGGGGTGACAACGGCTTTCTTT	CASSPSAGQGVTTAFF
.	many	TRBJ1-5	TRBV29-1	13	TGCAGCGTTGCAGTTGATAGCAATCAGCCCCAGCATTTT	CSVAVDSNQPQHF
.	many	TRBJ2-2	TRBV19	13	TGTGCCAGTAGTCCCACATGGATCGGGGAGCTGTTTTTT	CASSPTWIGELFF
.	many	TRBJ1-1	TRBV20-1	14	TGCAGTGCTAGGCCCACAGGGTCGTCCACTGAAGCTTTCTTT	CSARPTGSSTEAFF
TRBD1	many	TRBJ1-1	TRBV29-1	15	TGCAGCGGCTTACGGACAGGGGGCATGAACACTGAAGCTTTCTTT	CSGLRTGGMNTEAFF
.	many	TRBJ1-3	TRBV7-2	17	TGTGCCAGCAGCTCCCGGGCTGGGGAAACCTCTGGAAACACCATATATTTT	CASSSRAGETSGNTIYF
.	many	TRBJ1-5	TRBV12-3/TRBV12-4	17	TGTGCCAGCAGCCTTGGAAGGTGGGGGCCTAGCAATCAGCCCCAGCATTTT	CASSLGRWGPSNQPQHF
.	many	TRBJ2-2	TRBV5-1	15	TGCGCCAGCAGCTTGGGCGACAGATACACCGGGGAGCTGTTTTTT	CASSLGDRYTGELFF
TRBD1	many	TRBJ2-1	TRBV5-1	14	TGCGCCAGCAGGGAGAGTGGACAGGGCGATGAGCAGTTCTTC	CASRESGQGDEQFF
.	many	TRBJ1-6	TRBV20-1	14	TGCAGTGCTATTGATAGCTCCTATAATTCACCCCTCCACTTT	CSAIDSSYNSPLHF
.	many	TRBJ1-6	TRBV20-1	14	TGCAGTGCTCCGGGACCGAGCTATAATTCACCCCTCCACTTT	CSAPGPSYNSPLHF
TRBD1	many	TRBJ1-1	TRBV5-1	15	TGCGCCAGCGGACAGGGGTCCCAATTGAGAACTGAAGCTTTCTTT	CASGQGSQLRTEAFF
.	many	TRBJ1-1	TRBV5-1	17	TGCGCCAGCAGCGCGAAGGTCGGGAATCGATTGGACACTGAAGCTTTCTTT	CASSAKVGNRLDTEAFF
.	many	TRBJ1-1	TRBV5-1	16	TGCGCCAGCAGCTTGGAGGGGACCCTTATCTATACTGAAGCTTTCTTT	CASSLEGTLIYTEAFF
.	many	TRBJ2-7	TRBV29-1	12	TGCAGCGTTCGGGGGCTGGCCTACGAGCAGTACTTC	CSVRGLAYEQYF
.	medium-sized	TRBJ1-5	TRBV5-1	13	TGCGCCAGCAGCTTGGACAACAATCAGCCCCAGCATTTT	CASSLDNNQPQHF